The next 2 T cell receptor beta chains were all read from a single sample in a study of spatial heterogeneity in lung cancer. General observations from the study: Tumor mutation counts were tracked by expanded intratumoral alpha and beta TCR counts.

Noted time point: sample taken at primary tumor resection. Their antigens remain unidentified. TCRdb re-called the 5' RACE reads through MiXCR, storing one row per CDR3 protein. The sample carries 18,000 or so distinct CDR3 sequences, roughly a tenth recorded once. The input for sequencing was lung tumor tissue, taken at surgery. The receptors derive from a female donor with early-stage non-small cell lung cancer.

This clonotype was seen a handful of times. Being off target in a library aimed at alpha chains, this beta chain has a size of little meaning. The CDR3 sequence is CASMTVNSPLHF. The CDR3 DNA reads TGTGCCAGCATGACGGTCAATTCACCCCTCCACTTT. The J gene is TRBJ1-6, the V gene TRBV28; D unresolved. The CDR3 totals 12 residues. Trimming took 7 bases from V and 7 from J, leaving 8 bases between them. Germline V gene data show CDR1 as MDHEN and CDR2 as SYDVKM.

This clonotype has a handful of counts. This beta chain turned up in a library designed for alpha chains; as an off-target read, its abundance says little. The chain links TRBV20-1 to TRBJ1-6; unclear D gene. This CDR3 comprises 12 residues. Germline V gene lookup returns CDR1 DFQATT and CDR2 SNEGSKA (reference sequence). V was cut by 3 bases and J by 9 bases, with 9 bases left in between. The CDR3 region has the DNA TGCAGTGCTAGCCGATCGGGTTCACCCCTCCACTTT. Its translation: CSASRSGSPLHF.